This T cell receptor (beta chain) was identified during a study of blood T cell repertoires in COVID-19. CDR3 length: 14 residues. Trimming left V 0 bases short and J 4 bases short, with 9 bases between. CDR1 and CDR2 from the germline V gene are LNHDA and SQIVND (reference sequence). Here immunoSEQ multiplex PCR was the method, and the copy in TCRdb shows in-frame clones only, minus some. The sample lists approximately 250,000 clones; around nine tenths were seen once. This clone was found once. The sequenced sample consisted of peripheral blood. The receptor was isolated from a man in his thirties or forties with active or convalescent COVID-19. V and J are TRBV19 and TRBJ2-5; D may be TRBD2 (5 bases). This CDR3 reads CASSIEGAGETQYF. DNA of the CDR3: TGTGCCAGTAGTATAGAGGGCGCGGGAGAGACCCAGTACTTC. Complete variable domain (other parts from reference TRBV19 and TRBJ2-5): DGGITQSPKYLFRKEGQNVTLSCEQNLNHDAMYWYRQDPGQGLRLIYYSQIVNDFQKGDIAEGYSVSREKKESFPLTVTSAQKNPTAFYLCASSIEGAGETQYFGPGTRLLVL.